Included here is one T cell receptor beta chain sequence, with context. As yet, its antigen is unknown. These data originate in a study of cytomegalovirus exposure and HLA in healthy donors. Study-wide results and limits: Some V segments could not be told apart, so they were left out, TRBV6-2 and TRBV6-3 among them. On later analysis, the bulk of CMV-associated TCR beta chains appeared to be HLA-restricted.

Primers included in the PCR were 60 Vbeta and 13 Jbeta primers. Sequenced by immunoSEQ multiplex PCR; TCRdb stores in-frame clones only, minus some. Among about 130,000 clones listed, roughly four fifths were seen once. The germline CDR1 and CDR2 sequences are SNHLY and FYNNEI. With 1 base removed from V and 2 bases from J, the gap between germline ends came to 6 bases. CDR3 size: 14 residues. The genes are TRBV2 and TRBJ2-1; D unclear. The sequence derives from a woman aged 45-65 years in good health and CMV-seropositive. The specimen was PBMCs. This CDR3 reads CASSEDRAYNEQFF. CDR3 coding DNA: TGTGCCAGCAGTGAAGACCGAGCCTACAATGAGCAGTTCTTC.